The T cell receptor (beta chain) described here comes from a study of blood T cell repertoires in COVID-19. Overall study context: From the United States, Italy and Spain came samples of acute and convalescent COVID-19. The cDNA or gDNA used as material had been derived from T cells, B-cell-depleted T cells, or PBMCs.

The authors' processing: How many nucleated cells were present was estimated from reference gene primer amplification. Generated by immunoSEQ multiplex PCR, the TCRdb table keeps only in-frame clones and is missing some. V and J calls and clone size are copied from that table; D and trimming were computed from the DNA. Of over 90,000 clones in the sample, 75% to 90% were seen once. Germline CDR1 GTSNPN, CDR2 SVGIG (reference sequence). The CDR3 runs to 15 residues. V shed 1 base, J shed 8 bases, and the junction held 11 bases outside the gene matches. The sequenced sample consisted of peripheral blood. The source is a man aged 80 or over with acute or convalescent COVID-19. This chain connects TRBV30 to TRBJ2-7, with 10 bases that match TRBD2. CDR3 sequence (DNA): TGTGCCTGGAGTGCTGCTAGCGGGAGTAGTCCAAAGCAGTACTTC. Amino acid sequence: CAWSAASGSSPKQYF.